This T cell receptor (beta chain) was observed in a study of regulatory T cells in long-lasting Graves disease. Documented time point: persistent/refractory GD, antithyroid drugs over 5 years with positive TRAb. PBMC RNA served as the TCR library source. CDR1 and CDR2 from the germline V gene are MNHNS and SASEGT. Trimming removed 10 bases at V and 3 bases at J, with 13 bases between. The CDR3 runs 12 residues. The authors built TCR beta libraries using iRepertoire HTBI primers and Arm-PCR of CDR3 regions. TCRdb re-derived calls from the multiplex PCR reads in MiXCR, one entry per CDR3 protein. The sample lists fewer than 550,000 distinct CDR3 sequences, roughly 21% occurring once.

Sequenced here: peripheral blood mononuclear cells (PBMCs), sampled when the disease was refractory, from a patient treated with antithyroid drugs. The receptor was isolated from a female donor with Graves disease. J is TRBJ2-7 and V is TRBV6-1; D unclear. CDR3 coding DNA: TGTGCCACCTACGCGGACGGCTACGAGCAGTACTTC. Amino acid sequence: CATYADGYEQYF.